The entry below describes one TCR beta chain. What it recognizes is unknown. This sample is part of a study of CD8 T cell repertoires and HIV-1 epitope variants. Background on the study: Controls were a CMV, EBV and flu peptide pool, Ebola AY9 negative control, and no-peptide well.

The junction had 11 bases not matched to a gene; V was cut back by 5 bases and J by 4 bases. CDR1 is SGHDT, CDR2 YYEEEE, per germline. The length of the CDR3 is 15 residues. General study findings and limits: Of about 10 antigen-specific beta clonotypes, over 5 appeared to cross-react with escape variants.

Sequenced by immunoSEQ multiplex PCR; TCRdb stores in-frame clones only, minus some. The sample lists about 95,000 clones, 60% to 80% occurring once. The gene calls are TRBV5-6 and TRBJ1-2, with 7 bases lining up with TRBD1. The source material was uncultured baseline CD8+ T cells from peripheral blood mononuclear cells (PBMCs). The receptor was derived from a male donor with HIV. CDR3 sequence (DNA): TGTGCCAGCAGACGACGGGGACAGACTTCCTATGGCTACACCTTC. Protein sequence: CASRRRGQTSYGYTF.